The clone carrying this T cell receptor beta chain has just a few counts. The antigen remains undetermined. It was roughly 99,000 TCR templates that were assayed per sample. Profiled with immunoSEQ multiplex PCR; TCRdb holds only in-frame clones, not every one. The repertoire holds around 13,000 clones, with 40% as singletons. Germline CDR1 is SGHDN and CDR2 is FVKESK. This CDR3 is 15 amino acids long. These data come from a study of siplizumab effects on memory and regulatory T cells. The study, taken as a whole, reports: The authors mapped only a minor fraction of alloreactive clones to unstimulated subsets.

Cells from the mixed lymphocyte reaction were cocultured for roughly six days at 37°C. Responder PBMCs were labelled with CFSE and stimulator PBMCs with Violet Dye, mixed 1:1. This chain links TRBV14 with TRBJ1-4; D is uncertain. The material sequenced was CFSE-low (dividing) CD8+ T cells sorted from an allogeneic mixed lymphocyte reaction. This receptor was obtained from a human donor in good health; the cells came from an allogeneic mixed lymphocyte reaction. The DNA for the CDR3 is TGTGCTAGGCACGTGCGGGTCCCAACTAATGAAAAACTGTTTTTT. Protein: CARHVRVPTNEKLFF.